This T cell receptor beta chain was recorded in a study of post-analysis software for immune sequencing data. Unique molecular identifiers featured in each of the TCR beta cDNA libraries. TCRdb re-called the PCR reads with MiXCR, one entry per CDR3 protein. The sample shows more than 450,000 distinct CDR3 sequences, 40% to 50% of them seen only once. Findings of the study overall: Those with multiple sclerosis, the patient group, showed significantly lower normalized Chao1 diversity than controls. Compared with controls, patients had more of about 5 TRBV segments, including TRBV5-6, TRBV5-1 and TRBV20-1.

In its sample, this clonotype was seen a few times. Its cognate antigen is unknown. Trimming took 0 bases from V and 1 from J, leaving 12 bases between them. Germline V gives CDR1 MGHRA, CDR2 YSYEKL. The CDR3 totals 16 residues. The sequence was collected from a girl aged 5-17 years with multiple sclerosis. The sequenced sample was blood. The chain recombines TRBV4-1 with TRBJ2-5; D possibly corresponds to TRBD1 (5 bases). Here the CDR3 DNA reads TGCGCCAGCAGCCAAGATTTGACAGTCCCCCAAGAGACCCAGTACTTC. This sequence encodes CASSQDLTVPQETQYF.